This T cell receptor beta chain comes out of a study of blood T cell repertoires in COVID-19. Across the whole study: Acute and convalescent COVID-19 samples came from the United States, Italy and Spain. T cells, B-cell-depleted T cells, or PBMCs provided the cDNA or gDNA that served as material.

This CDR3 region has 15 residues. Trimming at V came to 5 bases and at J to 6 bases, leaving 8 bases not matched to a gene. Germline loops: CDR1 SGHTA, CDR2 FQGNSA. Methods used by the authors: The authors estimated nucleated cell counts from reference gene primer amplification. Data came from immunoSEQ multiplex PCR; TCRdb stores just in-frame clones and leaves some out. The V and J calls and the clone size are those of that table, but D and trimming were determined from the DNA. This repertoire shows approximately 210,000 clones, roughly four fifths found once; its top ten account for about 8%. The TCR was taken from a woman in her fifties or sixties with active or convalescent COVID-19. The chain employs TRBV7-2 and TRBJ1-5; 9 bases align to TRBD1. Sequencing was carried out using peripheral blood. The CDR3 region has the DNA TGTGCCAGCAGCGCGGGGGACAGGGTTAGTCAGCCCCAGCATTTT. Translated, it gives CASSAGDRVSQPQHF.